This T cell receptor beta chain comes out of a study of CD8 T cells in Susac syndrome. The germline V gene encodes CDR1 MNHNS and CDR2 SASEGT. CDR3 size: 18 residues. Trimming pared 5 bases from V and 2 bases from J, leaving 21 bases between. cDNA came from approximately 0.5 to 1 ug RNA primed by random hexamers. TCRdb redid the calling of the immunoSEQ multiplex PCR reads with MiXCR, one entry per CDR3 protein. The sample lists approximately 230,000 distinct CDR3 sequences, 90% to 95% seen once, with approximately 0.072% in the top ten. This TCR was recovered from a human donor with multiple sclerosis. The chain couples TRBV6-1 to TRBJ2-2; D is uncertain. Sequenced sample: CD4+ T cells from PBMCs. Written as DNA, the CDR3 is TGTGCCAGCAGTACCCGGGTCCCGACCCTGAGTAACACCGGGGAGCTGTTTTTT. Amino acid sequence: CASSTRVPTLSNTGELFF.